Listed here are 23 T cell receptor beta chains from one sample, sequenced in a study of Ad26.COV2.S vaccination and SARS-CoV-2 variants (dated by TCRdb to 2020 to 2023). The label giving this sample's treatment or condition can be read as: 15 to 20 received Ad26.COV2.S at low or high dose, single or two shots; about 5 received placebo; per-sample allocation not given. For vaccine and placebo recipients, the sequenced repertoires came from samples collected on day 63 after the first injection. The library was obtained by the immunoSEQ multiplex PCR assay. Imported from immuneACCESS, the table was reduced by TCRdb to in-frame sequences with V and J called. These copies leave out some clones; in studies compared against another copy, an unresolved V gene accounts for under half, and the cause of the remainder is not known. The sample includes hundreds of thousands of clones, with approximately 89% observed a single time. About 2.4% of the sample rests with the top ten.

The starting material was peripheral blood, obtained in a trial of Ad26.COV2.S vaccine versus placebo. These receptors all come from a person aged 18-60 years who received the Ad26.COV2.S COVID-19 vaccine or a placebo.

The chain joins TRBV18 to TRBJ1-1; D is uncertain. Trimming left V 0 bases short and J 5 bases short, with 13 bases between. The CDR3 runs 15 residues. Germline values: CDR1 KGHSH, CDR2 LQKENI. CDR3 in DNA: TGTGCCAGCTCACCACCGATCGGGCTGAGAACTGAAGCTTTCTTT. Protein: CASSPPIGLRTEAFF.

The V call is TRBV28, the J call TRBJ1-2; D not resolved. The V end lost 7 bases, the J end lost 0 bases, and 18 bases lay between the germline ends. There are 16 residues in the CDR3. Looked up from germline, CDR1 is MDHEN and CDR2 is SYDVKM. CDR3 DNA: TGTGCCAGCATCTTCGACGCGACGGAAGCTAACTATGGCTACACCTTC. It specifies CASIFDATEANYGYTF.

The V and J genes are TRBV6-1 and TRBJ1-4; 8 positions match TRBD1. Looked up from germline, CDR1 is MNHNS and CDR2 is SASEGT. V was clipped by 0 bases and J by 7 bases; unmatched bases: 10. This CDR3 is built from 17 residues. CDR3 region: CASSEAPWRTGREKLFF. The DNA for the CDR3 is TGTGCCAGCAGTGAAGCCCCTTGGAGGACAGGGCGTGAAAAACTGTTTTTT.

The CDR3 loop reads CASSTQGRETQYF. The CDR3 DNA sequence: TGTGCCAGCAGTACACAGGGGCGGGAGACCCAGTACTTC. V usage is TRBV6-5 and J usage is TRBJ2-5; 7 nucleotides line up with TRBD1. With 5 bases clipped from V and 5 bases from J, the junction kept 5 bases outside the gene matches. The CDR3 consists of 13 residues. The V gene's germline CDR1 is MNHEY and CDR2 SVGAGI.

The rearrangement joins TRBV12-3 or TRBV12-4 to TRBJ1-5; D not resolved. The V gene lost 3 bases and the J gene lost 10 bases, with 13 bases spanning the gap. The CDR3 has 13 residues. The CDR3 bases are TGTGCCAGCAGTTTGTCCCGACTGGGCCCCCAGCATTTT. This encodes CASSLSRLGPQHF.

This clone was picked up a small number of times. V and J are TRBV9 and TRBJ1-3; D uncertain. V lost 6 bases and J 0 bases, leaving 13 bases between the germline ends. The CDR3 totals 15 residues. From germline, CDR1 is SGDLS and CDR2 YYNGEE. CDR3 sequence (DNA): TGTGCCAGCACCGGTCCGTCCGTCTCTGGAAACACCATATATTTT. It translates to CASTGPSVSGNTIYF.

The chain has TRBV11-3 and TRBJ1-1; D call uncertain. V was clipped by 5 bases and J by 4 bases, with 14 bases between them. Germline-derived CDR1 and CDR2 are SGHNT and YENEEA. This CDR3 is built from 14 residues. The CDR3 DNA follows: TGTGCCAGCAGCCCATGGCGGCAGGCCACTGAAGCTTTCTTT. As protein: CASSPWRQATEAFF.

This sequence joins TRBV4-3 and TRBJ1-1, with 7 bases lining up with TRBD1. The CDR3 spans 16 residues. Germline-derived CDR1 and CDR2 are LGHNA and YSLEER. V lost 1 base and J lost 4; bases outside the gene matches: 9. This CDR3 reads CASSQAVHRGGTEAFF. DNA of the CDR3: TGCGCCAGCAGCCAAGCTGTTCACAGGGGAGGCACTGAAGCTTTCTTT.

V gene TRBV7-3 combines with J gene TRBJ2-4; 7 bases are shared with TRBD1. Germline V gene lookup returns CDR1 SGHTA and CDR2 FQGTGA. The junction had 8 bases not matched to a gene; V was cut back by 11 bases and J by 7 bases. CDR3 length equals 12 residues. The CDR3 spells CAQSPRGNIQYF. The CDR3 nucleotides are TGTGCCCAGTCCCCCAGGGGGAACATTCAGTACTTC.

The chain recombines TRBV6-1 with TRBJ1-1; 7 positions match TRBD1. Germline V gene sequence: CDR1 MNHNS, CDR2 SASEGT. The CDR3 totals 15 residues. V was clipped by 3 bases and J by 3 bases; unmatched bases: 7. The CDR3 nucleotides read TGTGCCAGCAGTGACCTACGACAGGGCGACACTGAAGCTTTCTTT. This encodes CASSDLRQGDTEAFF.

The chain joins TRBV7-9 to TRBJ2-7; D is perhaps TRBD1 (6 bases). Germline V gene lookup returns CDR1 SEHNR and CDR2 FQNEAQ (reference sequence). Trimming shortened V by 4 bases and J by 4 bases, and 14 bases separated the two germline ends. The CDR3 runs to 14 residues. The CDR3 loop reads CASSSGQSRYEQYF. The CDR3 region has the DNA TGTGCCAGCAGCTCAGGACAGTCGCGGTACGAGCAGTACTTC.

The rearrangement joins TRBV4-1 to TRBJ1-5; D call uncertain. The CDR3 totals 17 residues. Looked up from germline, CDR1 is MGHRA and CDR2 is YSYEKL. V was pared by 1 base and J by 2 bases, with 15 bases between. For the CDR3, the DNA is TGCGCCAGCAGCCAAGTAGGTCAGACTAAGGGCAATCAGCCCCAGCATTTT. Amino acid sequence: CASSQVGQTKGNQPQHF.

V is TRBV9 and J is TRBJ1-2; D unresolved. The CDR3 spans 13 residues. The germline V gene has CDR1 SGDLS and CDR2 YYNGEE. The ends were cut back, 4 bases at V and 8 bases at J, with 15 bases in the middle. The CDR3: CASSKGIGLGYTF. CDR3 in DNA: TGTGCCAGCAGCAAAGGGATAGGGCTGGGCTACACCTTC.

The chain carries TRBV11-2 and TRBJ2-2; D gene unclear. Germline V lookup: CDR1 SGHAT, CDR2 FQNNGV. Trimming took 0 bases from V and 5 from J, leaving 4 bases between them. CDR3 size: 13 residues. The CDR3 sequence: CASSLERTGELFF. The CDR3 DNA reads as TGTGCCAGCAGCTTAGAACGGACCGGGGAGCTGTTTTTT.

The rearrangement links TRBV2 to TRBJ1-1; possibly TRBD1 for D (5 bases). The CDR3 totals 15 residues. V lost 6 bases to trimming and J lost 4 bases, with 18 bases between them. Germline V gene data show CDR1 as SNHLY and CDR2 as FYNNEI. CDR3 sequence (DNA): TGTGCCAGCAGAGCTTTCCGGGGGGTAGTCACTGAAGCTTTCTTT. Protein product: CASRAFRGVVTEAFF.

The sample holds one count of this clone. The V call is TRBV6-1, the J call TRBJ1-2, with 7 nucleotides matching TRBD1. The trim removed 1 base at V and 6 bases at J, leaving 2 bases unmatched. Germline assignment: CDR1 MNHNS and CDR2 SASEGT. This CDR3 has 13 amino acids. The CDR3 spells CASSEVGTDGYTF. In nucleotides, the CDR3 is TGTGCCAGCAGTGAAGTTGGGACAGATGGCTACACCTTC.

The V call is TRBV2, the J call TRBJ2-7; D could derive from TRBD1 or TRBD2 (6 bases each). V was cut by 8 bases and J by 5 bases, with 16 bases left in between. Germline values: CDR1 SNHLY, CDR2 FYNNEI. The CDR3 has 13 residues. The CDR3 sequence: CASHPRGQHEQYF. The CDR3 DNA sequence: TGTGCCAGCCATCCCCGGGGGCAGCACGAGCAGTACTTC.

The chain combines TRBV10-3 with TRBJ2-7; D gene unclear. The V end was cut by 2 bases, the J end by 3 bases, with 8 bases between. Germline V gene data show CDR1 as ENHRY and CDR2 as SYGVKD. This CDR3 has 13 amino acids. CDR3 residues: CAISEPFFYEQYF. CDR3 DNA: TGTGCCATCAGTGAGCCGTTTTTCTACGAGCAGTACTTC.

The chain combines TRBV24-1 with TRBJ1-1; D may be TRBD1 (5 bases). Trimming took off 5 bases at V and 3 bases at J, with 18 bases between the two ends. The length of the CDR3 is 16 residues. From germline, CDR1 is KGHDR and CDR2 SFDVKD. DNA of the CDR3: TGTGCCACCAGTGGGACACGGGACGGGTGGGACACTGAAGCTTTCTTT. This sequence encodes CATSGTRDGWDTEAFF.

V usage is TRBV18 and J usage is TRBJ2-7; no definite D call. This CDR3 spans 12 amino acids. V was trimmed by 3 bases and J by 6 bases, leaving 9 bases between them. Looked up from germline, CDR1 is KGHSH and CDR2 is LQKENI. The CDR3 protein is CASSPLSSEQYF. DNA of the CDR3: TGTGCCAGCTCACCCTTGAGTTCCGAGCAGTACTTC. The variable domain in full, with the rest retrieved from reference TRBV18 and TRBJ2-7, is NAGVMQNPRHLVRRRGQEARLRCSPMKGHSHVYWYRQLPEEGLKFMVYLQKENIIDESGMPKERFSAEFPKEGPSILRIQQVVRGDSAAYFCASSPLSSEQYFGPGTRLTVT.

This clone showed up just once. The chain combines TRBV9 with TRBJ2-3; tentative D call: TRBD2 (5 bases). Trimming cost V 3 bases and J 5 bases, with 16 bases left between them. The V gene's germline CDR1 is SGDLS and CDR2 YYNGEE. The length of the CDR3 is 15 residues. The CDR3 loop reads CASSATPNGVDTQYF. The CDR3, as DNA: TGTGCCAGCAGCGCAACACCGAACGGGGTAGATACGCAGTATTTT.

V gene TRBV19 combines with J gene TRBJ1-5, with D uncertain. CDR1 is LNHDA, CDR2 SQIVND, per germline (reference sequence). Deletions cut 0 bases from V and 5 bases from J, with 11 bases between. The CDR3 is made up of 15 amino acids. The CDR3 reads CASSIDRRRYQPQHF. Written as DNA, the CDR3 is TGTGCCAGTAGTATAGATCGAAGGAGGTATCAGCCCCAGCATTTT.

The chain employs TRBV5-1 and TRBJ2-2, with 8 nucleotides matching TRBD1. There are 15 residues in the CDR3. Germline assignment: CDR1 SGHRS and CDR2 YFSETQ. The ends lost 7 bases at V and 3 bases at J; junction bases unmatched: 8. CDR3 loop: CASLVGTGDTGELFF. CDR3 bases: TGCGCCAGCCTGGTCGGGACAGGTGACACCGGGGAGCTGTTTTTT.